Presented here are 21 T cell receptor beta chains from one specimen sequenced in a study of CXCR3-negative and CXCR3-positive naive CD8 T cells. Through 5' RACE with UMI labels, the TRB cDNA libraries were prepared. TCRdb re-called the 5' RACE reads and shows each CDR3 protein once, DNA omitted. The sample totals tens of thousands of distinct CDR3 sequences. The source material was naive CXCR3- CD8+ T cells from blood. Subset here: CD45RO-CCR7+CD27+CD95- naive CD8+ T cells lacking CXCR3 (TNR3-). Receptor source: a human donor in good health. Some clones in this sample may be carry-over from other donors' samples.

The V call is TRBV7-2, the J call TRBJ2-3; TCRdb picks TRBD1, but there is no DNA to check that call. Germline values: CDR1 SGHTA, CDR2 FQGNSA. This CDR3 region has 12 residues. CDR3 sequence reads: CASSSRSDTQYF.

This chain uses TRBV4-1 with TRBJ2-1; TCRdb returns TRBD2, unconfirmable since there is no DNA. This CDR3 is built from 16 residues. Per germline, CDR1 MGHRA and CDR2 YSYEKL. The CDR3 here is CASSQAPRGAYNEQFF.

The genes are TRBV12-3 or TRBV12-4 and TRBJ2-3. This CDR3 is built from 12 residues. The CDR3: CASSLTGDTQYF.

The rearrangement uses TRBV29-1 and TRBJ2-1; TCRdb calls TRBD1, which cannot be checked without DNA. The germline V gene has CDR1 SQVTM and CDR2 ANQGSEA. The CDR3 spans 15 residues. The CDR3 loop reads CSVEDPLKPPDEQFF.

The V gene is TRBV7-2, the J gene TRBJ1-2; with no DNA, the TCRdb D assignment of TRBD1 cannot be verified. This CDR3 comprises 15 residues. The germline CDR1 and CDR2 sequences are SGHTA and FQGNSA. The CDR3 reads CASSSTGDLGYGYTF.

The chain combines TRBV29-1 with TRBJ2-2; TCRdb indicates TRBD1, and absent DNA this call remains unverified. The CDR3 has 14 amino acids. Germline V gene data show CDR1 as SQVTM and CDR2 as ANQGSEA. Here the CDR3 reads CSVLGGVYTGELFF.

The J gene is TRBJ1-2, the V gene TRBV5-1; absent DNA, TCRdb's TRBD1 call cannot be checked. Germline loops: CDR1 SGHRS, CDR2 YFSETQ. The CDR3 has 15 amino acids. The CDR3 here is CASSLEGPGPYGYTF.

The CDR3 loop reads CASSFRAGLATYNEQFF. The chain joins TRBV12-3 or TRBV12-4 to TRBJ2-1; absent DNA, TCRdb's TRBD2 call cannot be checked. This CDR3 contains 17 residues.

The V gene is TRBV24-1, the J gene TRBJ2-1. The CDR3 spans 11 residues. Germline lookup yields CDR1 KGHDR and CDR2 SFDVKD. The CDR3 region is CATSLGEAKFF.

The rearrangement uses TRBV7-6 and TRBJ2-2. The CDR3 sequence is 13 residues long. From germline, CDR1 is SGHVS and CDR2 FNYEAQ. The chain's CDR3 is CASSLGTGGELFF.

The chain joins TRBV4-1 to TRBJ2-7; no DNA is available, so the TRBD1 call from TCRdb remains unchecked. CDR1 is MGHRA, CDR2 YSYEKL, per germline. This CDR3 contains 14 residues. CDR3 loop: CASSQLDRLGEQYF.

The chain joins TRBV29-1 to TRBJ1-1. The germline V gene has CDR1 SQVTM and CDR2 ANQGSEA. CDR3 length equals 12 residues. CDR3 sequence: CSVKGYATEAFF.

This clonotype counts as medium-sized (0.01 to 0.1%) by frequency. The chain links TRBV28 to TRBJ2-7; as DNA is missing, the TRBD1 call by TCRdb cannot be tested. The V gene's germline CDR1 is MDHEN and CDR2 SYDVKM. The CDR3 length is 13 residues. CDR3 protein: CASSPGQGYEQYF.

This chain's CDR3 is CASSLSGPPHNEQFF. The genes are TRBV27 and TRBJ2-1. This CDR3 spans 15 amino acids. The V gene's germline CDR1 is MNHEY and CDR2 SMNVEV (reference sequence).

V is TRBV30 and J is TRBJ1-2; TCRdb designates TRBD1, a call that cannot be tested without DNA. Looked up from germline, CDR1 is GTSNPN and CDR2 is SVGIG (reference sequence). This CDR3 is 11 amino acids long. CDR3 amino acids: CAWSEGNGYTF.

This sequence joins TRBV7-8 and TRBJ2-7. This CDR3 has 15 amino acids. Germline lookup yields CDR1 SGHVS and CDR2 FQNEAQ. The CDR3 is CASSLSGESSYEQYF.

V is TRBV5-1 and J is TRBJ2-7; TCRdb's D call, TRBD1, is unchecked because there is no DNA. Germline V gene lookup returns CDR1 SGHRS and CDR2 YFSETQ. There are 13 residues in the CDR3. The CDR3 protein is CASSLEAADEQYF.

The V and J genes are TRBV6-6 and TRBJ2-1; the D call from TCRdb, TRBD1, cannot be confirmed without DNA. Germline V gene sequence: CDR1 MNHNY, CDR2 SVGAGI (reference sequence). This CDR3 is 13 amino acids long. The chain's CDR3 is CASEAGLQNEQFF.

The CDR3 protein is CSVDPTGRVGYTF. The genes are TRBV29-1 and TRBJ1-2. The CDR3 covers 13 residues. CDR1 and CDR2 (germline): SQVTM, ANQGSEA.

CDR3 in amino acids: CASSQLQGLSTYGYTF. The chain employs TRBV4-3 and TRBJ1-2. In germline, CDR1 is LGHNA, CDR2 YSLEER. The CDR3 runs 16 residues.

J is TRBJ2-7 and V is TRBV12-5. The CDR3 extends over 11 amino acids. Germline CDR1 and CDR2: LGHNT and FRNRAP. This CDR3 is CASGFHFEQYF.